This TCR beta chain was recorded in a study of blood T cell repertoires in COVID-19. Overall study: Whether acute or convalescent, the COVID-19 samples came from the United States, Italy and Spain. The cDNA or gDNA used as material had been derived from T cells, B-cell-depleted T cells, or PBMCs.

Under the authors' procedure: Reference gene primer amplification in the assay estimated nucleated cell counts. Assay: immunoSEQ multiplex PCR; the TCRdb copy retains only in-frame clones and omits some. V and J calls and clone size follow that table, whereas D and trimming were derived from the DNA. The sample gives approximately 200,000 clones, 88% of which show up once; roughly 4% is in the top ten. CDR3 length equals 12 residues. Germline V CDR1 and CDR2: SQVTM, ANQGSEA. Trimming cost V 1 base and J 7 bases, with 10 bases left between them. The sequenced sample was peripheral blood. The receptor's source is a young woman with acute or convalescent COVID-19. J is TRBJ2-5 and V is TRBV29-1; TRBD1 might be the D (5 bases). The CDR3 is CSVEVQVATQYF. In nucleotides, the CDR3 is TGCAGCGTTGAAGTACAGGTCGCGACCCAGTACTTC.